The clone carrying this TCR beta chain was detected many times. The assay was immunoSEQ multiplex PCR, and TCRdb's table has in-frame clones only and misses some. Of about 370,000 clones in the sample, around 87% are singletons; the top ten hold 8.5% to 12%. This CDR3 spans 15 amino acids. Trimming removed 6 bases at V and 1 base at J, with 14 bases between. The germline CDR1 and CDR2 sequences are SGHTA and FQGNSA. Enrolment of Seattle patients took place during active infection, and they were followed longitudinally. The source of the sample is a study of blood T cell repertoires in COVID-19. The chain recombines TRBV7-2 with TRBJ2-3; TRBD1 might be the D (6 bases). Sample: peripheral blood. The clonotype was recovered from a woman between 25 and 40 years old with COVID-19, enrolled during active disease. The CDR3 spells CASSLMGARTDTQYF. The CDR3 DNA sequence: TGTGCCAGCAGTCTAATGGGGGCCCGCACAGATACGCAGTATTTT.